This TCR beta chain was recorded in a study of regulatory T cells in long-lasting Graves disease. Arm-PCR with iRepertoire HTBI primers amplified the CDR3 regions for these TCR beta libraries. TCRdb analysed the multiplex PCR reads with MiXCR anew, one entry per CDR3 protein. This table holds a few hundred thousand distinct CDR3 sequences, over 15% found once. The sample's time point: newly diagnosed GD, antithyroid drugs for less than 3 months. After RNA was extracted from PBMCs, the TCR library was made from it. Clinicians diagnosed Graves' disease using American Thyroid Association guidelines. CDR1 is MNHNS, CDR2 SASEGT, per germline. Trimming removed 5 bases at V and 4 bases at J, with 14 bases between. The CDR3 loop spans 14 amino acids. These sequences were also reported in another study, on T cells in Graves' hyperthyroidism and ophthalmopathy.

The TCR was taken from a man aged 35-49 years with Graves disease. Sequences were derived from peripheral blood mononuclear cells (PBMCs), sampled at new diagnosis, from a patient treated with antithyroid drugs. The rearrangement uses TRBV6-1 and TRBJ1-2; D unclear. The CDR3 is CASSRTAGPYGYTF. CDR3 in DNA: TGTGCCAGCAGTCGAACGGCAGGCCCCTATGGCTACACCTTC.